This T cell receptor beta chain was identified in a study of control samples from healthy donors and cancer patients. Data came from immunoSEQ multiplex PCR; TCRdb stores just in-frame clones and leaves some out. The sample has 150,000 to 200,000 clones; more than 90% are singletons. Germline V gene sequence: CDR1 SGDLS, CDR2 YYNGEE. Trimming took 3 bases from V and 8 from J, leaving 15 bases between them. There are 15 residues in the CDR3. This clonotype was obtained from a man aged 25-45 years in good health. The sequencing sample was made of blood. This chain connects TRBV9 to TRBJ1-6; the D gene is possibly TRBD1 (6 bases). The CDR3 coding sequence is TGTGCCAGCAGCGACCCCACAGGGACGGATTCACCCCTCCACTTT. Its protein is CASSDPTGTDSPLHF.